This TCR beta chain came from a study of cytomegalovirus exposure and HLA in healthy donors. There are 14 residues in the CDR3. Germline CDR1 and CDR2: SGHRS and YFSETQ. V lost 7 bases and J 1 base, leaving 14 bases between the germline ends. The study ran its PCR with 60 Vbeta and 13 Jbeta primers. Assay used: immunoSEQ multiplex PCR; TCRdb lists only in-frame clones, some missing. The sample shows 85,000 to 95,000 clones, 60% to 85% of them seen only once. The source material was PBMCs. The sequence came from a man aged 25 to 45 in good health and CMV-seropositive. The chain uses TRBV5-1 and TRBJ1-1; D possibly corresponds to TRBD1 (5 bases). CDR3 in amino acids: CASWDLSRNTEAFF. Written as DNA, the CDR3 is TGCGCCAGCTGGGACTTATCCAGGAACACTGAAGCTTTCTTT.